This is a list of T cell receptor beta chains from one sample in a study of shared clonotypes between healthy human individuals. Clones were read by immunoSEQ multiplex PCR, and TCRdb kept only the in-frame ones, dropping some. The table includes 550,000 to 850,000 clones, around 77% detected once. The material sequenced was memory CD4+ T cells sorted from blood. The receptors were gathered from a woman between 25 and 40 years old in good health. CDR3s include the opening cysteine and the closing phenylalanine or tryptophan. The D gene is left open where the match is weak. Clone size is stated in some rows and not others, as once, few, many or a class when expanded.

j_gene: TRBJ1-2; d_gene: .; abundance: .; v_gene: TRBV9; CDR3aa: CASSVAGSDGYTF; CDR3nt: TGTGCCAGCAGCGTAGCAGGGTCGGATGGCTACACCTTC
j_gene: TRBJ2-2; d_gene: TRBD2; abundance: .; v_gene: TRBV15; CDR3aa: CATSRDSGGPFTGELFF; CDR3nt: TGTGCCACCAGCAGAGATTCGGGGGGTCCCTTTACCGGGGAGCTGTTTTTT
j_gene: TRBJ2-1; d_gene: .; abundance: .; v_gene: TRBV5-1; CDR3aa: CASSFSTEGNEQFF; CDR3nt: TGCGCCAGCAGCTTTAGTACTGAGGGCAATGAGCAGTTCTTC
j_gene: TRBJ2-3; d_gene: .; abundance: .; v_gene: TRBV4-2; CDR3aa: CASSLKLGSKDTQYF; CDR3nt: TGTGCCAGCAGCCTAAAGCTCGGCTCGAAAGATACGCAGTATTTT
j_gene: TRBJ2-1; d_gene: TRBD2; abundance: once; v_gene: TRBV2; CDR3aa: CASGDRTSGRRYNEQFF; CDR3nt: TGTGCCAGCGGAGACCGGACTAGCGGGAGGCGTTACAATGAGCAGTTCTTC
j_gene: TRBJ2-1; d_gene: TRBD2; abundance: .; v_gene: TRBV5-4; CDR3aa: CASSFLAGGLGNEQFF; CDR3nt: TGTGCCAGCAGCTTTCTAGCGGGAGGGCTGGGTAATGAGCAGTTCTTC
j_gene: TRBJ1-5; d_gene: .; abundance: few; v_gene: TRBV27; CDR3aa: CASKGLREPQHF; CDR3nt: TGTGCCAGCAAAGGGTTACGGGAGCCCCAGCATTTT
j_gene: TRBJ2-7; d_gene: TRBD1; abundance: .; v_gene: TRBV10-3; CDR3aa: CAISGQGEAYEQYF; CDR3nt: TGTGCCATCAGTGGACAGGGAGAAGCCTACGAGCAGTACTTC
j_gene: TRBJ2-2; d_gene: .; abundance: .; v_gene: TRBV11-2; CDR3aa: CASSLLLGVELFF; CDR3nt: TGTGCCAGCAGCTTGCTACTAGGGGTGGAGCTGTTTTTT
j_gene: TRBJ2-1; d_gene: TRBD1; abundance: .; v_gene: TRBV5-1; CDR3aa: CASSFVYRGRGEQFF; CDR3nt: TGCGCCAGCAGCTTCGTATACAGGGGGCGCGGTGAGCAGTTCTTC
j_gene: TRBJ2-3; d_gene: TRBD1; abundance: .; v_gene: TRBV7-8; CDR3aa: CASSPTGGGDTQYF; CDR3nt: TGTGCCAGCAGCCCAACAGGGGGTGGAGATACGCAGTATTTT
j_gene: TRBJ2-7; d_gene: .; abundance: few; v_gene: TRBV2; CDR3aa: CASSDLRARGEQYF; CDR3nt: TGTGCCAGCAGTGATTTAAGGGCCCGGGGGGAGCAGTACTTC
j_gene: TRBJ2-7; d_gene: TRBD2; abundance: .; v_gene: TRBV5-8; CDR3aa: CASSLSGAGGVYEQYF; CDR3nt: TGTGCCAGCAGCTTGAGTGGAGCGGGAGGGGTCTACGAGCAGTACTTC
j_gene: TRBJ2-5; d_gene: .; abundance: .; v_gene: TRBV6-1; CDR3aa: CASSAQTVKETQYF; CDR3nt: TGTGCCAGCAGTGCACAAACGGTTAAAGAGACCCAGTACTTC
j_gene: TRBJ1-5; d_gene: .; abundance: .; v_gene: TRBV7-6; CDR3aa: CASSLAGGGNQPQHF; CDR3nt: TGTGCCAGCAGCTTAGCGGGTGGGGGCAATCAGCCCCAGCATTTT
j_gene: TRBJ1-3; d_gene: .; abundance: .; v_gene: TRBV11-2; CDR3aa: CASSLSSAGTGNTIYF; CDR3nt: TGTGCCAGCAGCTTAAGTTCGGCAGGGACTGGAAACACCATATATTTT
j_gene: TRBJ1-1; d_gene: .; abundance: .; v_gene: TRBV5-1; CDR3aa: CASSLAGGRRNTEAFF; CDR3nt: TGCGCCAGCAGCTTGGCAGGTGGAAGACGGAACACTGAAGCTTTCTTT
j_gene: TRBJ1-5; d_gene: .; abundance: .; v_gene: TRBV7-9; CDR3aa: CASSLAIGPGNSEAQHF; CDR3nt: TGTGCCAGCAGCTTAGCGATTGGGCCAGGGAATTCAGAAGCCCAGCATTTT
j_gene: TRBJ2-7; d_gene: .; abundance: .; v_gene: TRBV28; CDR3aa: CASSLRQKQYF; CDR3nt: TGTGCCAGCAGTTTAAGACAAAAGCAGTACTTC
j_gene: TRBJ2-7; d_gene: .; abundance: .; v_gene: TRBV11-3; CDR3aa: CASSSAGSEQYF; CDR3nt: TGTGCCAGCAGCTCGGCCGGGAGCGAGCAGTACTTC
j_gene: TRBJ1-1; d_gene: .; abundance: once; v_gene: TRBV7-9; CDR3aa: CASSLSGDTEAFF; CDR3nt: TGTGCCAGCAGCTTATCGGGGGACACTGAAGCTTTCTTT
j_gene: TRBJ2-3; d_gene: .; abundance: few; v_gene: TRBV16; CDR3aa: CASSPPRGRPSRSSTDTQYF; CDR3nt: TGTGCCAGCAGCCCACCGAGGGGCCGACCCAGCCGGTCTAGCACAGATACGCAGTATTTT
j_gene: TRBJ2-6; d_gene: TRBD2; abundance: .; v_gene: TRBV5-1; CDR3aa: CASSLRLAGSSGANVLTF; CDR3nt: TGCGCCAGCAGCTTGAGACTAGCGGGAAGCTCTGGGGCCAACGTCCTGACTTTC
j_gene: TRBJ1-5; d_gene: .; abundance: .; v_gene: TRBV2; CDR3aa: CASNDDRYNRPQHF; CDR3nt: TGTGCCAGCAACGACGACAGGTACAATCGGCCCCAGCATTTT